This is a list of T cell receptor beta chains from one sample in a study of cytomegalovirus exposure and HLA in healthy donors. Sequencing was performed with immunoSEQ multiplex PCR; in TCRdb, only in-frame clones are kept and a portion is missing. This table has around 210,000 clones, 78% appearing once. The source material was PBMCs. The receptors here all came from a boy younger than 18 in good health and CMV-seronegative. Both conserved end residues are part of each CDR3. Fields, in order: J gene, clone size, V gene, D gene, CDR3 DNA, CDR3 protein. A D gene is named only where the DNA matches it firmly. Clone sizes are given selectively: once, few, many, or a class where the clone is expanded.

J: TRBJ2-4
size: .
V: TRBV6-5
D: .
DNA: TGTGCCAGCAGTTCAAACCAGGGTCCGTACAACATTCAGTACTTC
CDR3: CASSSNQGPYNIQYF

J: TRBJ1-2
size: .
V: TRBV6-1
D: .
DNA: TGTGCCAGCTACATCCAGATCTATGGCTACACCTTC
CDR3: CASYIQIYGYTF

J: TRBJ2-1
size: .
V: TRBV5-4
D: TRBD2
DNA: TGTGCCAGCAGCAGGACTAGCGGGGAGCATGAGCAGTTCTTC
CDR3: CASSRTSGEHEQFF

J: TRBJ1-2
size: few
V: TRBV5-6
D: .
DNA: TGTGCCAGCAGCTTGGATAGGGGCACCTATGGCTACACCTTC
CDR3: CASSLDRGTYGYTF

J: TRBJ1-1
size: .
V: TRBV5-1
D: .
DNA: TGCGCCAGCAGCTCCGGAGTAGGTGGCACTGAAGCTTTCTTT
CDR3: CASSSGVGGTEAFF

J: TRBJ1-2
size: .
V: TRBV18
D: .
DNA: TGTGCCAGCTCAGCGGCTACAGGGTCCATGGCCTATGGCTACACCTTC
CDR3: CASSAATGSMAYGYTF

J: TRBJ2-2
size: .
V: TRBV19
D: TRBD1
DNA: TGTGCCAGTAGTCTCCCCATAGGGGGCCTGTTTTTT
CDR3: CASSLPIGGLFF

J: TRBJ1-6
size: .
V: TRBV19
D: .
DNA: TGTGCCACCTCTCCCGACAGGAGATATAATTCACCCCTCCACTTT
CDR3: CATSPDRRYNSPLHF

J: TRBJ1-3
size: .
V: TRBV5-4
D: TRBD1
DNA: TGTGCCAGCTCTCGGACAGGCCAAAACGGAAACACCATATATTTT
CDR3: CASSRTGQNGNTIYF

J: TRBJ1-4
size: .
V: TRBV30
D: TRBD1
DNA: TGTGCCTGGAGTACCGGGACAGGATGGGGAAAACTGTTTTTT
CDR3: CAWSTGTGWGKLFF

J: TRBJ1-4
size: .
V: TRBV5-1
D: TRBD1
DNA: TGCGCCAGCAGCCGAACAGGGGATGATGAAAAACTGTTTTTT
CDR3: CASSRTGDDEKLFF

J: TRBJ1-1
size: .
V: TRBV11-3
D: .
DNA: TGTGCCAGCAGCTTAGAGCGGGGTTGGAACACTGAAGCTTTCTTT
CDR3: CASSLERGWNTEAFF

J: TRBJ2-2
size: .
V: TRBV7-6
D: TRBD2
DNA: TGTGCCAGCAGCTACAGTAGCGGGGCGTTCGCGAACACCGGGGAGCTGTTTTTT
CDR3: CASSYSSGAFANTGELFF

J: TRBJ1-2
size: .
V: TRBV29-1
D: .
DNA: TGCAGCGTGGGCCGCGGAGGGGAGACTAACTATGGCTACACCTTC
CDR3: CSVGRGGETNYGYTF

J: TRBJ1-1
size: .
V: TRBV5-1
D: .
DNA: TGCGCCAGCAGCGTAGACAGGAGCACTGAAGCTTTCTTT
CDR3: CASSVDRSTEAFF